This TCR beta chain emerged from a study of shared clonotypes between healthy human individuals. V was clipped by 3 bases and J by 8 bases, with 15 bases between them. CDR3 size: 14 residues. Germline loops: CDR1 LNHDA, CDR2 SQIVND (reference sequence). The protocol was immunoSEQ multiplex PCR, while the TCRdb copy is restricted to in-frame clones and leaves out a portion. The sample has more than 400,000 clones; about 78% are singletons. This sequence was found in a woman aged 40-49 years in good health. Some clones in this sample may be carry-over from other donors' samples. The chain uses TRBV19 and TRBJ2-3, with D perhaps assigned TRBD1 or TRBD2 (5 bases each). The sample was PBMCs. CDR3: CASSMGTEHGTQYF. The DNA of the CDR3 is TGTGCCAGTAGTATGGGGACCGAGCACGGTACGCAGTATTTT.